This entry lists 32 T cell receptor beta chains sequenced from one sample in a study of T-cell reconstitution after alpha-beta-depleted transplantation in children. Preparation of the TCRbeta library used unique molecular identifiers. TCRdb ran MiXCR on the PCR reads and lists one entry per CDR3 protein. The top ten clones hold about 9.1% of a sample with around 300,000 distinct CDR3 sequences, around 7.3% of them seen once. For these receptors, no antigen is known. Points from the study as a whole: Newly made T cells mostly supplied T-cell counts and diversity one year after transplant.

The sample in question was peripheral blood, obtained 360 days after TCRalphabeta/CD19-depleted stem cell transplant. The origin of the receptors is a female patient between 2 and 15 years old who had a stem cell transplant for Fanconi anemia, so the T cells may come from the graft donor.

On this clonotype itself: A read error may be the cause here, since a much bigger clone is one base away. V and J are TRBV14 and TRBJ2-7; 8 bases are a match to TRBD1. CDR3 length: 15 residues. Germline loops: CDR1 SGHDN, CDR2 FVKESK. In DNA form, the CDR3 reads TGTGCCAGCAGCCAGAGATTGGGACAGGCAGGCGAGCAGGACTTC. It yields the protein CASSQRLGQAGEQDF.

This clonotype was seen a handful of times. V is TRBV6-2 or TRBV6-3 and J is TRBJ2-2, with a possible D match to TRBD2 (6 bases). With 6 bases removed from V and 6 bases from J, the gap between germline ends came to 14 bases. There are 14 residues in the CDR3. Germline V gene sequence: CDR1 MNHEY, CDR2 SVGEGT. The chain's CDR3 is CASRSRLDPGELFF. In DNA, the CDR3 is TGTGCCAGCAGAAGCAGACTAGACCCCGGGGAGCTGTTTTTT.

This clonotype was counted at least ten times. This sequence joins TRBV5-4 and TRBJ1-1, with D maybe TRBD1 (5 bases). Per the germline V gene, CDR1 is SGHNT and CDR2 is YYREEE (reference sequence). The germline V and J ends were trimmed by 2 bases and 3 bases, with 8 bases remaining between them. The CDR3 has 13 amino acids. Here the CDR3 reads CASSFGGYTEAFF. The CDR3 DNA is TGTGCCAGCAGCTTCGGGGGGTACACTGAAGCTTTCTTT.

J is TRBJ1-5 and V is TRBV3-1, with TRBD1 as a possible D gene (5 bases). Per germline, CDR1 LGHDT and CDR2 YNNKEL (reference sequence). The length of the CDR3 is 14 residues. Trimming removed 3 bases at V and 3 bases at J, with 9 bases between. CDR3 residues: CASSHQGPNQPQHF. The CDR3 DNA sequence: TGTGCCAGCAGCCATCAGGGTCCCAATCAGCCCCAGCATTTT.

This clonotype was seen repeatedly, ten times or more. The gene calls are TRBV5-1 and TRBJ2-2; D not resolved. Germline assignment: CDR1 SGHRS and CDR2 YFSETQ. This CDR3 has 13 amino acids. Trimming removed 0 bases from V and 7 bases from J, with 7 bases in between. The CDR3 bases are TGCGCCAGCAGCTTGGGCCCCAGCGGGGAGCTGTTTTTT. Protein: CASSLGPSGELFF. Looking up the rest from reference TRBV5-1 and TRBJ2-2 gives the full variable domain: KAGVTQTPRYLIKTRGQQVTLSCSPISGHRSVSWYQQTPGQGLQFLFEYFSETQRNKGNFPGRFSGRQFSNSRSEMNVSTLELGDSALYLCASSLGPSGELFFGEGSRLTVL.

This clonotype has a handful of counts. The chain links TRBV11-2 to TRBJ1-1; D is unresolved. This CDR3 has 14 amino acids. CDR1 SGHAT and CDR2 FQNNGV come from the germline V gene. V lost 5 bases and J lost 1, with 11 bases in between. The CDR3 here is CASSLFPPNTEAFF. The CDR3 DNA sequence: TGTGCCAGCAGCCTATTCCCCCCGAACACTGAAGCTTTCTTT.

The sample holds many counts of this clonotype. This chain joins TRBV5-1 and TRBJ2-1; TRBD2 is a possible D gene (5 bases). The V and J ends lost 0 bases and 10 bases respectively, with 14 bases between them. CDR1 and CDR2 (germline): SGHRS, YFSETQ. CDR3 length: 14 amino acids. CDR3 nucleotides: TGCGCCAGCAGCTTGGATAGAGGCCCGGGGGAGCAGTTCTTC. Translated, it gives CASSLDRGPGEQFF.

The CDR3 loop is CASRRQGLENTEAFF. Written as DNA, the CDR3 is TGTGCCAGCCGGAGACAGGGGTTGGAGAACACTGAAGCTTTCTTT. The chain uses TRBV27 and TRBJ1-1, with TRBD1 identical over 8 bases. V was pared by 8 bases and J by 1 base, with 9 bases of the junction left unmatched. CDR1 and CDR2 from the germline V gene are MNHEY and SMNVEV (reference sequence). The CDR3 runs 15 residues.

This clonotype came up many times. The J gene is TRBJ1-2, the V gene TRBV9; D possibly corresponds to TRBD1 (6 bases). The germline gives CDR1 SGDLS, CDR2 YYNGEE. CDR3 length: 13 amino acids. V was cut by 0 bases and J by 5 bases, with 8 bases left in between. The CDR3 here is CASSVEGQYGYTF. CDR3 bases: TGTGCCAGCAGCGTAGAGGGACAATATGGCTACACCTTC.

The sample holds a few counts of this clonotype. The chain carries TRBV7-8 and TRBJ2-7; TRBD2 aligns across 7 bases. CDR3 length equals 16 residues. The trim removed 5 bases at V and 5 bases at J, leaving 15 bases unmatched. Germline V gene sequence: CDR1 SGHVS, CDR2 FQNEAQ. CDR3: CASSLGPTGGPHEQYF. The CDR3, as DNA: TGTGCCAGCAGCCTAGGTCCTACGGGAGGTCCCCACGAGCAGTACTTC. The full variable domain, with the rest looked up from reference TRBV7-8 and TRBJ2-7, is GAGVSQSPRYKVAKRGQDVALRCDPISGHVSLFWYQQALGQGPEFLTYFQNEAQLDKSGLPSDRFFAERPEGSVSTLKIQRTQQEDSAVYLCASSLGPTGGPHEQYFGPGTRLTVT.

At least ten counts were recorded for this clonotype. The rearrangement links TRBV5-1 to TRBJ2-5; D remains ambiguous. Trimming stripped 0 bases from V and 7 bases from J, with 10 bases between. This CDR3 is built from 13 residues. Germline V gene lookup returns CDR1 SGHRS and CDR2 YFSETQ. The CDR3 DNA sequence: TGCGCCAGCAGCTTGGATGGGCTGGGGACCCAGTACTTC. It codes for CASSLDGLGTQYF.

This clonotype was found many times. The rearrangement joins TRBV29-1 to TRBJ2-3, with 10 bases fitting TRBD2. The CDR3 sequence is 17 residues long. CDR1 and CDR2 (germline): SQVTM, ANQGSEA. V dropped 0 bases and J dropped 4; count of bases not matched to a gene: 10. The CDR3 region has the DNA TGCAGCGTTGAAGAGTGGGGCACTAGCGGGGTTCCAGATACGCAGTATTTT. It yields the protein CSVEEWGTSGVPDTQYF.

At least ten counts were recorded for this clonotype. The chain is built from TRBV7-2 and TRBJ2-3, with TRBD2 as a possible D gene (7 bases). The V and J ends lost 0 bases and 1 base respectively, with 17 bases between them. The CDR3 has 18 amino acids. The germline gives CDR1 SGHTA, CDR2 FQGNSA. The CDR3 sequence is CASSLAPGIGGRTDTQYF. The CDR3 DNA sequence: TGTGCCAGCAGCTTAGCCCCGGGGATCGGGGGGCGCACAGATACGCAGTATTTT.

This clonotype was recorded many times. The rearrangement links TRBV5-5 to TRBJ1-5, with TRBD1 matching 9 bases. V lost 0 bases to trimming and J lost 4 bases; unmatched junction nucleotides: 2. Germline V gene data show CDR1 as SGHKS and CDR2 as YYEKEE (reference sequence). The length of the CDR3 is 15 residues. The CDR3 spells CASSLGGTGNQPQHF. CDR3 nucleotides: TGTGCCAGCAGCTTGGGGGGGACAGGGAATCAGCCCCAGCATTTT.

This clonotype occurred many times. The chain has TRBV4-3 and TRBJ1-6, with D tentatively TRBD1 (5 bases). The CDR3 length is 14 residues. V was cut by 1 base and J by 9 bases, with 10 bases left in between. Germline V lookup: CDR1 LGHNA, CDR2 YSLEER. CDR3 sequence (DNA): TGCGCCAGCAGCCAAGGACAGTTGGGTTCACCCCTCCACTTT. Protein: CASSQGQLGSPLHF.

This clonotype has ten or more counts. The chain combines TRBV20-1 with TRBJ2-1; D uncertain. Looked up from germline, CDR1 is DFQATT and CDR2 is SNEGSKA (reference sequence). The CDR3 is made up of 14 amino acids. The germline V and J ends were trimmed by 3 bases and 8 bases, with 17 bases remaining between them. The CDR3, as DNA: TGCAGTGCTAGGCCTCCCAACCCCCCCGATGAGCAGTTCTTC. It translates to CSARPPNPPDEQFF.

J is TRBJ2-5 and V is TRBV15; D remains ambiguous. Germline CDR1 LNHNV, CDR2 YYDKDF (reference sequence). V gave up 1 base and J gave up 5 bases, with 26 bases separating them. The CDR3 is 19 residues long. CDR3 sequence (DNA): TGTGCCACCAGCAGAGGAGTGTACGGTTGGGGAAGACTGATGGAGACCCAGTACTTC. It is translated as CATSRGVYGWGRLMETQYF.

Only a few counts were recorded for this clonotype. The V call is TRBV12-3 or TRBV12-4, the J call TRBJ1-1; no reliable D call. V was trimmed by 3 bases and J by 8 bases, leaving 13 bases between them. This CDR3 is built from 13 residues. The CDR3 region has the DNA TGTGCCAGCAGTTTTTTAGGCGGCAGGGAAGCTTTCTTT. Amino acid sequence: CASSFLGGREAFF.

Only one count was recorded for this clonotype. V gene TRBV19 combines with J gene TRBJ1-5; perhaps TRBD1 as D (5 bases). Trimming pared 5 bases from V and 7 bases from J, leaving 18 bases between. The CDR3 runs 15 residues. Per germline, CDR1 LNHDA and CDR2 SQIVND (reference sequence). The CDR3 sequence is CASSWPFEGDQPQHF. CDR3 bases: TGTGCCAGTAGTTGGCCCTTTGAAGGGGACCAGCCCCAGCATTTT.

The chain has TRBV20-1 and TRBJ1-5, with a possible D match to TRBD1 (5 bases). Germline V gene data show CDR1 as DFQATT and CDR2 as SNEGSKA (reference sequence). CDR3 length equals 13 residues. The germline V and J ends were trimmed by 0 bases and 10 bases, with 13 bases remaining between them. The CDR3 is CSARDNGGRPQHF. In nucleotides, the CDR3 is TGCAGTGCTAGAGATAACGGGGGTCGACCCCAGCATTTT.

This clonotype was seen more than once but under ten times. In DNA, the CDR3 is TGTGCCAGCAGCTTAGGGAGGACCAACGTCCTGACTTTC. This codes for CASSLGRTNVLTF. The chain uses TRBV7-6 and TRBJ2-6, with D possibly matching TRBD2 (5 bases). Between the trimmed V and J ends, which lost 1 base and 8 bases, there was a span of 6 bases. Germline CDR1 SGHVS, CDR2 FNYEAQ. CDR3 length equals 13 residues. Supplemented by reference TRBV7-6 and TRBJ2-6, the full variable domain reads GAGVSQSPRYKVTKRGQDVALRCDPISGHVSLYWYRQALGQGPEFLTYFNYEAQQDKSGLPNDRFSAERPEGSISTLTIQRTEQRDSAMYRCASSLGRTNVLTFGAGSRLTVL.

The chain has TRBV7-9 and TRBJ1-5; D unresolved. Germline loops: CDR1 SEHNR, CDR2 FQNEAQ (reference sequence). The V end was cut by 1 base, the J end by 9 bases, with 4 bases between. The CDR3 length is 11 residues. CDR3 sequence reads: CASSLDGPQHF. The CDR3 nucleotides read TGTGCCAGCAGCTTAGATGGGCCCCAGCATTTT. Full variable domain (rest looked up from reference TRBV7-9 and TRBJ1-5): DTGVSQNPRHKITKRGQNVTFRCDPISEHNRLYWYRQTLGQGPEFLTYFQNEAQLEKSRLLSDRFSAERPKGSFSTLEIQRTEQGDSAMYLCASSLDGPQHFGDGTRLSIL.

This clonotype was observed at least ten times. J is TRBJ1-2 and V is TRBV11-2, with a tentative D call TRBD1 (6 bases). This CDR3 contains 14 residues. V was trimmed by 2 bases and J by 7 bases, leaving 14 bases between them. Germline V lookup: CDR1 SGHAT, CDR2 FQNNGV. The chain's CDR3 is CASSLTQGRSGYTF. The CDR3 region has the DNA TGTGCCAGCAGCTTAACACAGGGACGAAGTGGCTACACCTTC.

In this sample, this clonotype turned up many times. V gene TRBV20-1 combines with J gene TRBJ2-7; 8 bases are shared with TRBD2. Germline-derived CDR1 and CDR2 are DFQATT and SNEGSKA (reference sequence). Trimming cost V 0 bases and J 0 bases; bases outside gene matches: 4. The length of the CDR3 is 15 residues. CDR3 loop: CSARDPSGSSYEQYF. CDR3 nucleotides: TGCAGTGCTAGAGATCCCAGCGGGAGCTCCTACGAGCAGTACTTC.

This clonotype was counted only a few times. The chain is built from TRBV19 and TRBJ2-5, with unresolved D. The CDR3 totals 13 residues. The V and J ends lost 3 bases and 3 bases respectively, with 8 bases between them. Germline V lookup: CDR1 LNHDA, CDR2 SQIVND (reference sequence). The DNA of the CDR3 is TGTGCCAGTAGTATCTTTCGGGAAGAGACCCAGTACTTC. Translation gives CASSIFREETQYF.

This clonotype was seen ten or more times. J is TRBJ2-2 and V is TRBV7-9, with TRBD1 matching 7 bases. V shed 1 base, J shed 3 bases, and the junction held 2 bases outside the gene matches. The length of the CDR3 is 15 residues. Germline CDR1 SEHNR, CDR2 FQNEAQ (reference sequence). The chain's CDR3 is CASSLGTGYTGELFF. The CDR3 DNA is TGTGCCAGCAGCTTAGGGACAGGATACACCGGGGAGCTGTTTTTT.

In this sample, this clonotype turned up many times. The rearrangement joins TRBV7-2 to TRBJ2-1, with D maybe TRBD2 (6 bases). The CDR3 length is 15 residues. Germline V gives CDR1 SGHTA, CDR2 FQGNSA. The V end was cut by 3 bases, the J end by 3 bases, with 12 bases between. In DNA form, the CDR3 reads TGTGCCAGCAGCTTCGATCGGGGGATCTACAATGAGCAGTTCTTC. Amino acids: CASSFDRGIYNEQFF.

This clonotype was seen a few times. The chain is built from TRBV7-3 and TRBJ1-2; a weak D match, TRBD1 (5 bases). The CDR3 is 15 residues long. The germline V and J ends were trimmed by 2 bases and 3 bases, with 13 bases remaining between them. CDR1 and CDR2 from the germline V gene are SGHTA and FQGTGA. CDR3 in DNA: TGTGCCAGCAGCTTACTAGGGACGGCGGACTATGGCTACACCTTC. Encoded protein: CASSLLGTADYGYTF.

The V gene is TRBV4-1, the J gene TRBJ1-2; tentatively, D is TRBD1 (6 bases). V was cut by 0 bases and J by 4 bases, with 9 bases left in between. This CDR3 is 14 amino acids long. CDR1 and CDR2 (germline): MGHRA, YSYEKL. The chain's CDR3 is CASSQERTAYGYTF. The CDR3 nucleotides read TGCGCCAGCAGCCAAGAGCGGACAGCCTATGGCTACACCTTC.

This clonotype came up a few times. V gene TRBV10-3 combines with J gene TRBJ2-2; 9 nucleotides match TRBD2. This CDR3 is 15 amino acids long. In germline, CDR1 is ENHRY, CDR2 SYGVKD. V was pared by 7 bases and J by 6 bases, with 9 bases of the junction left unmatched. The CDR3 DNA is TGTGCCATCAAAGCGACTAGCGGAACATCCGGGGAGCTGTTTTTT. Residues: CAIKATSGTSGELFF.

This rearrangement joins TRBV9 to TRBJ2-1, with 10 bases identical to TRBD2. Germline values: CDR1 SGDLS, CDR2 YYNGEE. V lost 0 bases, J lost 2 bases, and 14 bases stayed unmatched. The CDR3 extends over 20 amino acids. CDR3 protein: CASSVGASSYSGGPYNEQFF. CDR3 coding DNA: TGTGCCAGCAGCGTAGGGGCGTCCTCTTATAGCGGGGGGCCCTACAATGAGCAGTTCTTC.

This clonotype has more than one count but fewer than ten. The rearrangement links TRBV28 to TRBJ1-5; 8 bases fit TRBD1. V lost 1 base, J lost 4 bases, and 6 bases stayed unmatched. Germline CDR1 is MDHEN and CDR2 is SYDVKM. The CDR3 runs 16 residues. CDR3 coding DNA: TGTGCCAGCAGTTTATTTCAGGGGGCAGGAAATCAGCCCCAGCATTTT. Translated: CASSLFQGAGNQPQHF.